The sequence of this T cell receptor (beta chain) was determined in a study of T-cell memory formation after mild COVID-19. Study-level background: Largely, the TCR clusters proved donor specific. Points from the study as a whole: The pre-infection memory compartment contained some responding clones, suggesting cross-reactive memory joined.

cDNA libraries for TCR alpha and TCR beta, carrying sample barcodes and UMIs, came from 5'RACE with constant-segment primers. TCRdb called the 5' RACE reads again in MiXCR, with one record for every CDR3 protein. This table has hundreds of thousands of distinct CDR3 sequences, roughly 18% appearing once. Germline V gene data show CDR1 as LNHDA and CDR2 as SQIVND (reference sequence). The V segment lost 4 bases and the J segment 7 bases; nucleotides outside the gene matches: 6. This CDR3 is built from 13 residues. About this clonotype itself: Its antigen is undetermined.

Sequencing was performed on PBMCs or a T cell subset sorted from them (not recorded which). The chain joins TRBV19 to TRBJ1-1, with 7 positions matching TRBD1. The TCR comes from an adult woman who had mild COVID-19 (a few samples of this study predate the infection). Cell type and time point are not known. In DNA form, the CDR3 reads TGTGCCAGTAGTACCTACCGGGACAGTGAAGCTTTCTTT. Translation: CASSTYRDSEAFF.